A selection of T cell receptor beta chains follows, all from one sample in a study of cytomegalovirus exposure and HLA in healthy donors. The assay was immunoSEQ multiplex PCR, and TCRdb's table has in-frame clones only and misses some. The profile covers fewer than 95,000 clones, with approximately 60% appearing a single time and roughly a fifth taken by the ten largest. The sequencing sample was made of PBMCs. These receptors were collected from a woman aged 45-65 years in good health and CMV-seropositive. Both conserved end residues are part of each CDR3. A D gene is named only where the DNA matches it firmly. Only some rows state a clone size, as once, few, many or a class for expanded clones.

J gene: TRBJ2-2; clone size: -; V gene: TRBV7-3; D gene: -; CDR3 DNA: TGTGCCAGCAGCTTAGGTTCCAGCCTAACACCGGGGAAGCTGTTTTTT; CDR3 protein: CASSLGSSLTPGKLFF
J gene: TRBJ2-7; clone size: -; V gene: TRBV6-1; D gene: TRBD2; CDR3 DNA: TGTGCCAGCTCGGCGGGAGGTCTCAGCTCCTACGAGCAGTACTTC; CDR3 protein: CASSAGGLSSYEQYF
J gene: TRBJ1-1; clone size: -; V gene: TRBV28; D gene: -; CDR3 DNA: TGTGCCAGCAAGGGGGAAGTGAACACTGAAGCTTTCTTT; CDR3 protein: CASKGEVNTEAFF
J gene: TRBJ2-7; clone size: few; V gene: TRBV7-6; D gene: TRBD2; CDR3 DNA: TGTGCCAGCAGCTTGGCTAGCGGAAGCTCCTACGAGCAGTACTTC; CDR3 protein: CASSLASGSSYEQYF
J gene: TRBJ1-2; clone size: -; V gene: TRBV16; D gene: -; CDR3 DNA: TGTGCCAGCAGCCAATCGCAGGGCCCTAACTATGGCTACACCTTC; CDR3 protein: CASSQSQGPNYGYTF
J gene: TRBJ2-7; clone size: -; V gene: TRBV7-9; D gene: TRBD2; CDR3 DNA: TGTGCCAGCAGCCCTCGACCCGGGAGGGAGTACGAGCAGTACTTC; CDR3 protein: CASSPRPGREYEQYF
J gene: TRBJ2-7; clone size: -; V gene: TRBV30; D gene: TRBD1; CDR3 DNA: TGTGCCTGGAATGTCGGGACAGGGACTCGCGAGCAGTACTTC; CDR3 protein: CAWNVGTGTREQYF
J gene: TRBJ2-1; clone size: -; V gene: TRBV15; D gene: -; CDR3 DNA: TGTGCCACCAGCCGGGCAGGGGAATACAATGAGCAGTTCTTC; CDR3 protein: CATSRAGEYNEQFF
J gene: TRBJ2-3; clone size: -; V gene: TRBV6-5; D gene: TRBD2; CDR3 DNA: TGTGCCAGCAGTCCCTTAGCGGGGGATACGCAGTATTTT; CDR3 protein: CASSPLAGDTQYF
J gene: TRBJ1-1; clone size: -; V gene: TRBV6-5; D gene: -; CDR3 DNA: TGTGCCAGCAGTTACGACGGGGAGAACACTGAAGCTTTCTTT; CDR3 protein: CASSYDGENTEAFF
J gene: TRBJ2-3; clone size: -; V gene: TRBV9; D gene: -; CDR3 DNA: TGTGCCAGCAGCGTAGGCCTAACCACAGATACGCAGTATTTT; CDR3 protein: CASSVGLTTDTQYF
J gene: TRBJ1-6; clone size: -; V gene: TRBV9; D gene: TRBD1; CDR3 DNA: TGTGCCAGCAGCCCAGGGGGCTCCCATAATTCACCCCTCCACTTT; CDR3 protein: CASSPGGSHNSPLHF
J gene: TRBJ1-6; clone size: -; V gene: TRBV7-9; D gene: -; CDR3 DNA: TGTGCCAGCAGCCGGGACGGGAGATCACCCCTCCACTTT; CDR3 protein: CASSRDGRSPLHF
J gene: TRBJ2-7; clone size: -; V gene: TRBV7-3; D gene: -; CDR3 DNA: TGTGCCAGCAGCCCCGGGGAGCGCTACGAGCAGTACTTC; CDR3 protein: CASSPGERYEQYF
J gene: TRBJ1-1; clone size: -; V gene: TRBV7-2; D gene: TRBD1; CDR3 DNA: TGTGCCAGCAGCTTAGCGACGGACAGGGACACTGAAGCTTTCTTT; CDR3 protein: CASSLATDRDTEAFF
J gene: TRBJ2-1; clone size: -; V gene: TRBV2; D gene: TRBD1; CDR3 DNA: TGTGCCAGCAGTGCAACGGACAGGGGCAACTACAATGAGCAGTTCTTC; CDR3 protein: CASSATDRGNYNEQFF
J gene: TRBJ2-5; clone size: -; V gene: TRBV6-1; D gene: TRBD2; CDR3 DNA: TGTGCCAGCCTTTTTTCGGGGGGGGAGACCCAGTACTTC; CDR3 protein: CASLFSGGETQYF
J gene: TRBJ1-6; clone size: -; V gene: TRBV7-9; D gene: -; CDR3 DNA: TGTGCCAGCAGCTTACAGGGTAATTCACCCCTCCACTTT; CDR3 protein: CASSLQGNSPLHF
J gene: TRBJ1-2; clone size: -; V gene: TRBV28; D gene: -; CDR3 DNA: TGTGCCAGCAAGTCTAGCTATGGCTACACCTTC; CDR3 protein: CASKSSYGYTF
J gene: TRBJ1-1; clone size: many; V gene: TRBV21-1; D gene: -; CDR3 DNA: TGTGCCAGCAGCTCAGGGGGGTCTGAAGCTTTCTTT; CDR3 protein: CASSSGGSEAFF
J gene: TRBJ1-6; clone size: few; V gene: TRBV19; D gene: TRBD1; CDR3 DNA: TGTGCCAGTAGCCCCGGGACAGATAATTCACCCCTCCACTTT; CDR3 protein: CASSPGTDNSPLHF
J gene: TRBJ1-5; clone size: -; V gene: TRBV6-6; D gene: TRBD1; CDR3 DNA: TGTGCCAGCAGTTACGGGCAGGGGGTTAATCAGCCCCAGCATTTT; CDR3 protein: CASSYGQGVNQPQHF
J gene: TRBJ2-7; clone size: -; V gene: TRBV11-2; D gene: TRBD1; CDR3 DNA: TGTGCCAGCAGCCCTATTAGGAGGAACACGGACAGGGGATACGAGCAGTACTTC; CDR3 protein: CASSPIRRNTDRGYEQYF
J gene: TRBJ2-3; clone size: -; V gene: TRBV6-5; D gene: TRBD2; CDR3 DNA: TGTGCCAGCAGCCCTAGCGGGGGTACGCAGTATTTT; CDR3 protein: CASSPSGGTQYF
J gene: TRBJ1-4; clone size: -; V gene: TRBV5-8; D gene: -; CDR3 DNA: TGTGCCAGCAGCTTGGGCAGTCTCGCCACCAATGAAAAACTGTTTTTT; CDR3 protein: CASSLGSLATNEKLFF
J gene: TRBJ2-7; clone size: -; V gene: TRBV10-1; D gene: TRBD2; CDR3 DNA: TGCGCCAGCAGCGCGCCCCTGGGGAGGGCCTTAATCTACGAGCAGTACTTC; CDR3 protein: CASSAPLGRALIYEQYF
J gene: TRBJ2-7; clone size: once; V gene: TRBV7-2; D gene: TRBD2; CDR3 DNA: TGTGCCAGCAGCTTAGAAGGGACTAGCGGGCGCTACGAGCAGTACTTC; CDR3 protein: CASSLEGTSGRYEQYF
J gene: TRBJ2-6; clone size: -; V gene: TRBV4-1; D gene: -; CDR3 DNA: TGCGCCAGCAGCCAAGAAGCGTCAGTTGGGGCCAACGTCCTGACTTTC; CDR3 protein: CASSQEASVGANVLTF
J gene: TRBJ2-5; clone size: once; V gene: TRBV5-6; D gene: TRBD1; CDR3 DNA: TGTGCCAGCAGCGACGGGACAGTCCAAGAGACCCAGTACTTC; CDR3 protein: CASSDGTVQETQYF
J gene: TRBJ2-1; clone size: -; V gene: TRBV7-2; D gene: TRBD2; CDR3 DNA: TGTGCCAGCAGCTTAGGGAGCGGGGGGGCGGATGAGCAGTTCTTC; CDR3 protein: CASSLGSGGADEQFF
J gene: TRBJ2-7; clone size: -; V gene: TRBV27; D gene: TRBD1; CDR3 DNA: TGTGCCAGCAGTTTCATAGGACAGGGCTACGAGCAGTACTTC; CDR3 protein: CASSFIGQGYEQYF
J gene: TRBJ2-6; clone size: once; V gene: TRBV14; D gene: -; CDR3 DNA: TGTGCCAGCAGCTCTCCTGGGGCCAACGTCCTGACTTTC; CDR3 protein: CASSSPGANVLTF
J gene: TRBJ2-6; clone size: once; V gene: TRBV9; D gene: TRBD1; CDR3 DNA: TGTGCCAGCAGCGGCCTTACCGGGACAGGACATTCTGGGGCCAACGTCCTGACTTTC; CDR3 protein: CASSGLTGTGHSGANVLTF
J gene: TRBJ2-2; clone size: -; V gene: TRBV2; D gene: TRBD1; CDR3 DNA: TGTGCCAGCATTAAAGACGGACAGGGAATCGCCGGGGAGCTGTTTTTT; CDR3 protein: CASIKDGQGIAGELFF
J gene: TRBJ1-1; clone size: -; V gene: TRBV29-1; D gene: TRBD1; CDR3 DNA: TGCAGCGCCGCGGGACAGGGACACACTGAAGCTTTCTTT; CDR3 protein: CSAAGQGHTEAFF
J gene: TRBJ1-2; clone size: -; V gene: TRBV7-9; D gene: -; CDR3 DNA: TGTGCCAGCAGCGATCAGACACAGACAGTCATCAATGGCTACACCTTC; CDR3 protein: CASSDQTQTVINGYTF
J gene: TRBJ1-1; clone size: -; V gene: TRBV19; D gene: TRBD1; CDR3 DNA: TGTGCCAGCCGGACAGGGAGGGACACTGAAGCTTTCTTT; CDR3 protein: CASRTGRDTEAFF
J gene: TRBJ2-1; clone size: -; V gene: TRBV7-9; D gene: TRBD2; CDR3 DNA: TGTGCCAGCAGCTTAGAGGCGGGGGGTGGAAGCTCCTACAATGAGCAGTTCTTC; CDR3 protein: CASSLEAGGGSSYNEQFF
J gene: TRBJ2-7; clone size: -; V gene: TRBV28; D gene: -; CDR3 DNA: TGTGCCAGCACTCCAGTGGGGGCAGGGGGGTCCTACGAGCAGTACTTC; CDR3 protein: CASTPVGAGGSYEQYF
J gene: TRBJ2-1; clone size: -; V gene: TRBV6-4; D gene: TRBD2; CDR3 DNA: TGTGCCCCTAGGTTAGCGGGGGCCCCTTACAATGAGCAGTTCTTC; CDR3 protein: CAPRLAGAPYNEQFF
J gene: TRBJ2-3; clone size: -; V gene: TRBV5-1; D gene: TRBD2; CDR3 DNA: TGCGCCAGCAGCTCGAGACTAGCGGGGGGAACAGATACGCAGTATTTT; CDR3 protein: CASSSRLAGGTDTQYF
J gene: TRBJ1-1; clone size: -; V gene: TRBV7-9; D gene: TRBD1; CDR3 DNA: TGTGCCAGCATTCCCGGGACAGGCACGGCGAACACTGAAGCTTTCTTT; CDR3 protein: CASIPGTGTANTEAFF
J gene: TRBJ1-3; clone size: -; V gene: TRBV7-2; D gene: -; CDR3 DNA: TGTGCCAGCAGCCCTGGAGCTGGAAACACCATATATTTT; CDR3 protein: CASSPGAGNTIYF
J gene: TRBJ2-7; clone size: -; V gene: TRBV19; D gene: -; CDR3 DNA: TGTGCCAGTAGTATAAAGGAGGGGAGTATCTACGAGCAGTACTTC; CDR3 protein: CASSIKEGSIYEQYF
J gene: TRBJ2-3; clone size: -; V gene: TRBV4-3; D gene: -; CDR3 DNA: TGCGCCAGCAGCCTGAGCTGGGGTGGGGGGGCGGCAGATACGCAGTATTTT; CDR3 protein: CASSLSWGGGAADTQYF
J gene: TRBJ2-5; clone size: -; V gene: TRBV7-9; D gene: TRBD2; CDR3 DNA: TGTGCCAGCAGCATTGCGGGGGGCCAAGAGACCCAGTACTTC; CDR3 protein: CASSIAGGQETQYF
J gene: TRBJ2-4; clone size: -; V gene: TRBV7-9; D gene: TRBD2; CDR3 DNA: TGTTCCAGCAGCTTATTAGGCGGGGGGGTCAAAAACATTCAGTACTTC; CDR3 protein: CSSSLLGGGVKNIQYF
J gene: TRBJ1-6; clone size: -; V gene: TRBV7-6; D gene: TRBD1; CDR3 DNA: TGTGCCAGCAGCTCGACAGGGTCTAATTCACCCCTCCACTTT; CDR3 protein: CASSSTGSNSPLHF
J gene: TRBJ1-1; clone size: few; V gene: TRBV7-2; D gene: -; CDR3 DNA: TGTGCCAGCAGCCAGGGTGGAGGGTCGAACACTGAAGCTTTCTTT; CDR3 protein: CASSQGGGSNTEAFF
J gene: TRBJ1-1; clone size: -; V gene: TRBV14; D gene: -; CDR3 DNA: TGTGCCAGCAGCCAAGATGTAACAGGGATTACTGAAGCTTTCTTT; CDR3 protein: CASSQDVTGITEAFF
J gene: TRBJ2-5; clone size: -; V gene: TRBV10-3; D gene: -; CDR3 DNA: TGTGCCACCCTGGGGGCCAGCCAAGAGACCCAGTACTTC; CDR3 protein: CATLGASQETQYF
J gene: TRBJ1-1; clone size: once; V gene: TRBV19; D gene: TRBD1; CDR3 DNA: TGTGCCAGTAGTATATCCGGGACAGAGAACACTGAAGCTTTCTTT; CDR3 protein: CASSISGTENTEAFF
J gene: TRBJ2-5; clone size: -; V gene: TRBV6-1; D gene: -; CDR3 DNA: TGTGCCAGCAGTGAAAAGGGGGAGACCCAGTACTTC; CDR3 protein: CASSEKGETQYF
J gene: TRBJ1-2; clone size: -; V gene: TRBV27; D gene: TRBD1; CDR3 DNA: TGTGCCAGCAGTTTCCTAGGGCAGGGGGCTTGGTATGGCTACACCTTC; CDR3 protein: CASSFLGQGAWYGYTF
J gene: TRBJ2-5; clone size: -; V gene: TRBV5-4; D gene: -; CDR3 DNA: TGTGCCAGCAGTTCGTCAGAGACCCAGTACTTC; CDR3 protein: CASSSSETQYF
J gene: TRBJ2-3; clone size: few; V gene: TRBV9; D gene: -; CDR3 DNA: TGTGCCAGCAGCGTATCGGACTTCACAGATACGCAGTATTTT; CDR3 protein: CASSVSDFTDTQYF